Each of the 16 T cell receptor beta chains below was sequenced from the same sample in a study of regulatory T cells in long-lasting Graves disease. Relying on iRepertoire HTBI primers and Arm-PCR of CDR3 regions, the team built TCR beta libraries. TCRdb used MiXCR to reprocess the multiplex PCR reads, holding one entry per CDR3 protein. This sample has approximately 400,000 distinct CDR3 sequences, with about 15% found just once. The time point: newly diagnosed GD, antithyroid drugs for less than 3 months. The TCR library was made from RNA that had been extracted from PBMCs in TRIzol. This same sample was also part of a study on T cells in Graves' hyperthyroidism and ophthalmopathy.

This specimen was peripheral blood mononuclear cells (PBMCs), taken at new diagnosis, from a patient treated with antithyroid drugs. The receptors originated from a woman in her twenties or thirties with Graves disease.

This clonotype was counted at least ten times. The chain couples TRBV7-2 to TRBJ2-7, with 9 positions matching TRBD2. CDR3 length: 15 amino acids. The V and J ends lost 4 bases and 7 bases, in that order; junction bases with no gene match: 11. The germline gives CDR1 SGHTA, CDR2 FQGNSA. DNA of the CDR3: TGTGCCAGCAGCTATTTAGCGGGAGAGTGGCGGGAGCAGTACTTC. As protein: CASSYLAGEWREQYF.

The CDR3, as DNA: TGCAGCGGCGGACAGTTAAGCTCCTACAATGAGCAGTACTTC. This gives the protein CSGGQLSSYNEQYF. The rearrangement joins TRBV29-1 to TRBJ2-5; tentative D call: TRBD1 (6 bases). The V end lost 7 bases, the J end lost 11 bases, and 26 bases lay between the germline ends. The CDR3 contains 14 residues. Germline CDR1 is SQVTM and CDR2 is ANQGSEA.

This clonotype was seen ten or more times. The chain links TRBV11-1 to TRBJ1-2, with D perhaps TRBD1 (5 bases). Germline CDR1 SGHAT, CDR2 FQDESV (reference sequence). This CDR3 has 12 amino acids. Trimming stripped 5 bases from V and 7 bases from J, with 11 bases between. The CDR3 region has the DNA TGTGCCAGCAGCCCCTCGGGGGGTGGCTACACCTTC. The encoded protein is CASSPSGGGYTF.

Ten or more counts support this clonotype. J is TRBJ1-1 and V is TRBV29-1; TRBD1 matches 10 bases. The CDR3 sequence is 13 residues long. CDR1 SQVTM and CDR2 ANQGSEA come from the germline V gene. Trimming cost V 6 bases and J 4 bases; bases outside gene matches: 5. CDR3 loop: CSVPGQGVTEAFF. For the CDR3, the DNA is TGCAGCGTACCCGGACAGGGGGTCACTGAAGCTTTCTTT.

The chain couples TRBV12-5 to TRBJ2-2; 11 bases are shared with TRBD1. Germline assignment: CDR1 LGHNT and CDR2 FRNRAP. V shed 4 bases and J 5 bases; nucleotides not matched to a gene: 9. This CDR3 is built from 17 residues. The chain's CDR3 is CASGSPDRGQWTGELFF. DNA of the CDR3: TGTGCTAGTGGTTCTCCGGACAGGGGGCAGTGGACCGGGGAGCTGTTTTTT.

This clonotype was detected many times. One junction end disagrees with the germline gene, perhaps due to a read error. The chain links TRBV12-3 or TRBV12-4 to TRBJ2-1; D may be TRBD2 (6 bases). This CDR3 spans 13 amino acids. The CDR3 nucleotides are TGTGCCAGCATTGGCGGGGCATACAGTGAGCAGTTCTTC. As protein: CASIGGAYSEQFF.

CDR3 bases: TGTGCCAGCAGCACAGGGGGCGCGGGTCAGCCCCAGCATTTT. Its translation: CASSTGGAGQPQHF. The chain has TRBV7-9 and TRBJ1-5, with TRBD1 identical over 9 bases. The CDR3 spans 14 residues. J gave up 6 bases and V 5 bases, and 5 bases lay outside the gene matches. Germline-derived CDR1 and CDR2 are SEHNR and FQNEAQ (reference sequence).

This rearrangement joins TRBV9 to TRBJ2-1; D is possibly TRBD1 or TRBD2 (6 bases each). Germline CDR1 and CDR2: SGDLS and YYNGEE. This CDR3 is 15 amino acids long. V was clipped by 0 bases and J by 7 bases, with 14 bases between them. The CDR3 nucleotides read TGTGCCAGCAGCGTAGAAGGGGGGCCCTTGAATGAGCAGTTCTTC. Protein product: CASSVEGGPLNEQFF. The full variable domain, in which reference TRBV9 and TRBJ2-1 provide the parts outside the CDR3, is DSGVTQTPKHLITATGQRVTLRCSPRSGDLSVYWYQQSLDQGLQFLIQYYNGEERAKGNILERFSAQQFPDLHSELNLSSLELGDSALYFCASSVEGGPLNEQFFGPGTRLTVL.

The sample holds a few counts of this clonotype. The chain uses TRBV11-1 and TRBJ1-1; a weak D match, TRBD1 (6 bases). In germline, CDR1 is SGHAT, CDR2 FQDESV (reference sequence). V was shortened by 5 bases and J by 1 base, with 14 bases between the two germline ends. The CDR3 is 15 residues long. The CDR3 bases are TGTGCCAGCAGCACAGCGGGGGCAGGGAACACTGAAGCTTTCTTT. Its protein is CASSTAGAGNTEAFF. The entire variable domain, with the rest obtained from reference TRBV11-1 and TRBJ1-1, is as follows: EAEVAQSPRYKITEKSQAVAFWCDPISGHATLYWYRQILGQGPELLVQFQDESVVDDSQLPKDRFSAERLKGVDSTLKIQPAELGDSAMYLCASSTAGAGNTEAFFGQGTRLTVV.

A few counts support this clonotype. This chain connects TRBV5-5 to TRBJ2-1; 11 bases line up with TRBD2. J lost 5 bases, V lost 5 bases, and 6 bases had no gene match. CDR3 length equals 15 residues. Per the germline V gene, CDR1 is SGHKS and CDR2 is YYEKEE (reference sequence). CDR3 DNA sequence: TGTGCCAGCAGTCGGGGACTAGCGGATCACAATGAGCAGTTCTTC. Translating it yields CASSRGLADHNEQFF.

In this sample, this clonotype turned up many times. The chain joins TRBV20-1 to TRBJ2-7; no firm D call. Per the germline V gene, CDR1 is DFQATT and CDR2 is SNEGSKA (reference sequence). The CDR3 runs 13 residues. The germline V and J ends were trimmed by 6 bases and 0 bases, with 12 bases remaining between them. CDR3 nucleotide sequence: TGCAGTGCCGGCGCTCCCAACTCCTACGAGCAGTACTTC. Protein sequence: CSAGAPNSYEQYF.

V and J are TRBV29-1 and TRBJ2-2; weak D call: TRBD1 (6 bases). V was pared by 5 bases and J by 2 bases, with 15 bases between. CDR1 and CDR2 (germline): SQVTM, ANQGSEA. The CDR3 is 15 residues long. The CDR3 sequence is CSVPGQGRNTGELFF. The CDR3 DNA sequence: TGCAGCGTTCCGGGGCAGGGGAGAAACACCGGGGAGCTGTTTTTT.

The gene calls are TRBV6-1 and TRBJ2-1; D is unresolved. Germline V gene sequence: CDR1 MNHNS, CDR2 SASEGT. The V gene lost 11 bases and the J gene lost 9 bases, with 8 bases spanning the gap. The CDR3 is made up of 9 amino acids. The CDR3 nucleotides read TGTGCCGGCGGAAGTGAGCAGTTCTTC. It is translated as CAGGSEQFF.

This clonotype has only a few counts. The genes are TRBV15 and TRBJ1-4; tentatively, D is TRBD1 (5 bases). V lost 1 base to trimming and J lost 7 bases, with 13 bases between them. The CDR3 covers 15 residues. CDR1 is LNHNV and CDR2 is YYDKDF in the germline V gene (reference sequence). CDR3 in amino acids: CATSRATARGEKLFF. The CDR3 region has the DNA TGTGCCACCAGCAGAGCGACAGCTCGGGGTGAAAAACTGTTTTTT.

As for this clonotype: Without the conserved terminal phenylalanine or tryptophan, this CDR3 likely stems from a read error. This chain joins TRBV19 and TRBJ2-3; D not resolved. The V end lost 0 bases, the J end lost 4 bases, and 14 bases lay between the germline ends. CDR3 length: 16 residues. Germline CDR1 is LNHDA and CDR2 is SQIVND (reference sequence). As DNA, the CDR3 is TGTGCCAGTAGTATAGATCGCCTCGGTACGGCAGATACGCAGTATTCT. Translation gives CASSIDRLGTADTQYS.

The chain couples TRBV5-8 to TRBJ2-7, with D unclear. Trimming cost V 0 bases and J 2 bases, with 6 bases left between them. The CDR3 is 13 residues long. Germline CDR1 reads SGHTS; CDR2 reads YDEGEE. In DNA, the CDR3 is TGTGCCAGCAGCTTGGGGTTCACCTACGAGCAGTACTTC. It yields the protein CASSLGFTYEQYF.